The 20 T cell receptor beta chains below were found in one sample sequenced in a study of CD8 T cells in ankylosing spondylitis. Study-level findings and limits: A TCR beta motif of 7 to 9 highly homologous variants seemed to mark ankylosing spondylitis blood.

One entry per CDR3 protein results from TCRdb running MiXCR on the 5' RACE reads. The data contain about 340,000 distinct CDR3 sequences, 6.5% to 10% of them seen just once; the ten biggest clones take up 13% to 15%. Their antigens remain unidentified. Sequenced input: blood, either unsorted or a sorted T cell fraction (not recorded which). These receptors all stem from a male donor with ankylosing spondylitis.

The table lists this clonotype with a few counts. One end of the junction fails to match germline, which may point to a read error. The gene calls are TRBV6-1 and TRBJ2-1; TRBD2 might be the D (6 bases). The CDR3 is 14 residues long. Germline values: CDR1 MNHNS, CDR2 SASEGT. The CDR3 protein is CASSAAGSSNEQFF. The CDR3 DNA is TGTGCCAGCAGCGCCGCGGGGTCCTCCAATGAGCAGTTCTTC.

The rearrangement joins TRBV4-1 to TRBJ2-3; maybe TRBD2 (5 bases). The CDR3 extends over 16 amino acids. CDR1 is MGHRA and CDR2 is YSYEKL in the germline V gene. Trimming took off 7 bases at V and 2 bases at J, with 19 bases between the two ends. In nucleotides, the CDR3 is TGCGCCAGCAACCGGTTAGGCGGAGGATCCACAGATACGCAGTATTTT. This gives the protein CASNRLGGGSTDTQYF.

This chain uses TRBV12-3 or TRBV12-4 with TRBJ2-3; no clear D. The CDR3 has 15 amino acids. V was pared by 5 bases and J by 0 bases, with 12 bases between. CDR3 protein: CASSKRTVSTDTQYF. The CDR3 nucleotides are TGTGCCAGCAGTAAACGGACGGTTAGCACAGATACGCAGTATTTT.

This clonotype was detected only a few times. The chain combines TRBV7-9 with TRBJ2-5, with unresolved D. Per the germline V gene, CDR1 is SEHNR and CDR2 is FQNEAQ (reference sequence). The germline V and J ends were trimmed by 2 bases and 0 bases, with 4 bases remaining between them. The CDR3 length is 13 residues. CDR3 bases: TGTGCCAGCAGCTTAATGAACCAAGAGACCCAGTACTTC. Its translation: CASSLMNQETQYF. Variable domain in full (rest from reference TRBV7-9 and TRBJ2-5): DTGVSQNPRHKITKRGQNVTFRCDPISEHNRLYWYRQTLGQGPEFLTYFQNEAQLEKSRLLSDRFSAERPKGSFSTLEIQRTEQGDSAMYLCASSLMNQETQYFGPGTRLLVL.

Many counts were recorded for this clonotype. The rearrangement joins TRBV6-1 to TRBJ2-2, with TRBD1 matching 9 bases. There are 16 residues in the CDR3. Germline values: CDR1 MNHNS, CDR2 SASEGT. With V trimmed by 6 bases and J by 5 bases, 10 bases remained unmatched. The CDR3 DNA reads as TGTGCCAGCAGCTGGACTTACGGGACAGGGACCGGGGAGCTGTTTTTT. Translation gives CASSWTYGTGTGELFF.

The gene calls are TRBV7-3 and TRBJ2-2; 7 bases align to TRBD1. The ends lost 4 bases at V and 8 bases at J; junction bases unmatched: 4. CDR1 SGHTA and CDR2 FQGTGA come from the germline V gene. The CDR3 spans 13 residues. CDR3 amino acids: CASSSTGVGELFF. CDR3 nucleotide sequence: TGTGCCAGCAGCTCAACAGGGGTGGGGGAGCTGTTTTTT.

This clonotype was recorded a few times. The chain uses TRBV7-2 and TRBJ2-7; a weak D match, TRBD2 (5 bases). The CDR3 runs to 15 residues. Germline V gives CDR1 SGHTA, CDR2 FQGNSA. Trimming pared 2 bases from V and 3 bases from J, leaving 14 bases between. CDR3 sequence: CASSLREQSLYEQYF. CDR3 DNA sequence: TGTGCCAGCAGCTTAAGGGAGCAGAGTCTCTACGAGCAGTACTTC.

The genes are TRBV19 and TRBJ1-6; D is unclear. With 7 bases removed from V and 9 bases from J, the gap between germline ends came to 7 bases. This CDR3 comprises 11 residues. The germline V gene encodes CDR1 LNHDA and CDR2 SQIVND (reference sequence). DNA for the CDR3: TGTGCCAGTACGGCCGGTTCACCCCTCCACTTT. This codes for CASTAGSPLHF.

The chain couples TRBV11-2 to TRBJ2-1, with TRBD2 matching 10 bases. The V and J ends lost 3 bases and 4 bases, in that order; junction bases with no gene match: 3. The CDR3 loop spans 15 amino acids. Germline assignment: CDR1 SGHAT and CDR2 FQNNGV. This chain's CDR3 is CASSFGLAVYNEQFF. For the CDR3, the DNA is TGTGCCAGCAGCTTTGGACTAGCGGTGTACAATGAGCAGTTCTTC.

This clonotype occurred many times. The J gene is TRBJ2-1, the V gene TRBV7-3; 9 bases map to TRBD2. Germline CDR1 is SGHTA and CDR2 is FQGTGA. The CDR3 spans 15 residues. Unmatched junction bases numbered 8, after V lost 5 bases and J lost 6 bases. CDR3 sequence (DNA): TGTGCCAGCAGCCCAAGGGGCGGGAGGGTCAATGAGCAGTTCTTC. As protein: CASSPRGGRVNEQFF.

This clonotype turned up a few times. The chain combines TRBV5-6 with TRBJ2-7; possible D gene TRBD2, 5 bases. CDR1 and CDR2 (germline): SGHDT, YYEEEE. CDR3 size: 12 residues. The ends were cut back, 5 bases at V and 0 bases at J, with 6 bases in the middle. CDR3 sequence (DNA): TGTGCCAGCAGACGGGGCTCCTACGAGCAGTACTTC. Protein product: CASRRGSYEQYF. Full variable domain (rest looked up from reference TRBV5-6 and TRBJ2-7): DAGVTQSPTHLIKTRGQQVTLRCSPKSGHDTVSWYQQALGQGPQFIFQYYEEEERQRGNFPDRFSGHQFPNYSSELNVNALLLGDSALYLCASRRGSYEQYFGPGTRLTVT.

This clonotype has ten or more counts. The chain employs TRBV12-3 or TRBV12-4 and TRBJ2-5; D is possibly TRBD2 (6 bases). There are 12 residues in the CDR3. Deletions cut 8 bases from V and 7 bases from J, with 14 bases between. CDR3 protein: CASHPQGGTQYF. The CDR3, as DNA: TGTGCCAGCCACCCCCAGGGAGGGACCCAGTACTTC.

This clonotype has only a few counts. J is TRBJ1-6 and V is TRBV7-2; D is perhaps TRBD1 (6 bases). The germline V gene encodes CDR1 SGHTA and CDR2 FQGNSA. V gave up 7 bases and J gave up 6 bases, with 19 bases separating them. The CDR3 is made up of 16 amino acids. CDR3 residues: CASTKPSRTVNSPLHF. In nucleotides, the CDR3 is TGTGCCAGCACCAAACCATCCCGGACAGTTAATTCACCCCTCCACTTT.

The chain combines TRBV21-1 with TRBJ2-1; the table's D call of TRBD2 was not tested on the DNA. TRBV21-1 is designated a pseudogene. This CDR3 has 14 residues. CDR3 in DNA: TGTGCCAGCAGCAAAGGGGGACTAGCAAGCGAGCAGTTCTTC. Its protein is CASSKGGLASEQFF.

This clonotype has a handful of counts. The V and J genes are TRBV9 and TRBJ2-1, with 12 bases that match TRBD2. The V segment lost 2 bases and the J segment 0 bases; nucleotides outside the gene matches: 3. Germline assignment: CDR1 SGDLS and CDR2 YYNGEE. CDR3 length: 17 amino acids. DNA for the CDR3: TGTGCCAGCAGCGTGGCGACTAGCGGGAGCTCCTACAATGAGCAGTTCTTC. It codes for CASSVATSGSSYNEQFF. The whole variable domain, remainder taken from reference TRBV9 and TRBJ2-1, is DSGVTQTPKHLITATGQRVTLRCSPRSGDLSVYWYQQSLDQGLQFLIQYYNGEERAKGNILERFSAQQFPDLHSELNLSSLELGDSALYFCASSVATSGSSYNEQFFGPGTRLTVL.

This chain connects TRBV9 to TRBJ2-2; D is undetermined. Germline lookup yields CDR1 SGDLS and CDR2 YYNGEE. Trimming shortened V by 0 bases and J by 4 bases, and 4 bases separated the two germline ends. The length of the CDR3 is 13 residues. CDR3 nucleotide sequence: TGTGCCAGCAGCGTAGTAAGCACCGGGGAGCTGTTTTTT. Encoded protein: CASSVVSTGELFF.

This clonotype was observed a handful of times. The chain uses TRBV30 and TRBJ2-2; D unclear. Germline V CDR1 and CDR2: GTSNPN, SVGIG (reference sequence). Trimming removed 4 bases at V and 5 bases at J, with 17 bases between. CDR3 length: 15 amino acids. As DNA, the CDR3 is TGTGCCTGGAATAGAGAGAACTTGAAGACCGGGGAGCTGTTTTTT. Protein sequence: CAWNRENLKTGELFF. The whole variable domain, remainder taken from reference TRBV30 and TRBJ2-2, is SQTIHQWPATLVQPVGSPLSLECTVEGTSNPNLYWYRQAAGRGLQLLFYSVGIGQISSEVPQNLSASRPQDRQFILSSKKLLLSDSGFYLCAWNRENLKTGELFFGEGSRLTVL.

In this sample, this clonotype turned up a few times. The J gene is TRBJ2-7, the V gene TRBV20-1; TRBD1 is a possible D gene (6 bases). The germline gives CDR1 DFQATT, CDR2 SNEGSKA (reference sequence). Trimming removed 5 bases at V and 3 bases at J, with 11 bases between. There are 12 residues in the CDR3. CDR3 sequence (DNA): TGCAGTGCTGGGGACAAAAACTACGAGCAGTACTTC. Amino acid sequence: CSAGDKNYEQYF.

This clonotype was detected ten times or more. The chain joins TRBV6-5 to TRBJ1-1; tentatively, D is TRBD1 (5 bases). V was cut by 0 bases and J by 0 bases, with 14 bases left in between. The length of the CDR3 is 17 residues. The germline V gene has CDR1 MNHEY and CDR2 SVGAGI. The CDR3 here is CASSYSGGAVMNTEAFF. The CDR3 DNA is TGTGCCAGCAGTTACTCGGGGGGAGCGGTGATGAACACTGAAGCTTTCTTT.

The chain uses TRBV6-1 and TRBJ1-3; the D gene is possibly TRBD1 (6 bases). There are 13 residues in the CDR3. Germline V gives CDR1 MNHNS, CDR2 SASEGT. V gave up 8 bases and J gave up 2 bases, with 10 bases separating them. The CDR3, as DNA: TGTGCCAGCTCGGACAGCACTGGAAACACCATATATTTT. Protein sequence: CASSDSTGNTIYF.